The TCR beta chain described here comes from a study of cytomegalovirus exposure and HLA in healthy donors. Study overall: Inside one of the first data releases sat around 85 million unique TCRs taken from HLA-typed donors.

To note about this clone: Its antigen is not identified.

Findings of the study overall: Common viral pathogens were later found to be apparently linked to several of the most significant clusters. An analysis that was carried out later associated 16,951 TCR beta sequences with HLA alleles at 0.05 false discovery rate.

This PCR relied on a set of 60 Vbeta primers and 13 Jbeta primers. The table came from immunoSEQ multiplex PCR; TCRdb's copy has only in-frame clones and leaves some out. The sample shows 110,000 or so clones, nearly 15% of them seen only once. The sequenced sample was PBMCs. This receptor was taken from a female donor in good health and CMV-seronegative.

The DNA of the CDR3 is TGCGCCAGCAGCTTACTAGCGGGAGATGGTGAGCAGTTCTTC. Translated: CASSLLAGDGEQFF. V and J are TRBV5-1 and TRBJ2-1; 11 positions match TRBD2. There are 14 residues in the CDR3. V trimming: 2 bases; J trimming: 9 bases; junction bases outside the gene matches: 4. In germline, CDR1 is SGHRS, CDR2 YFSETQ.